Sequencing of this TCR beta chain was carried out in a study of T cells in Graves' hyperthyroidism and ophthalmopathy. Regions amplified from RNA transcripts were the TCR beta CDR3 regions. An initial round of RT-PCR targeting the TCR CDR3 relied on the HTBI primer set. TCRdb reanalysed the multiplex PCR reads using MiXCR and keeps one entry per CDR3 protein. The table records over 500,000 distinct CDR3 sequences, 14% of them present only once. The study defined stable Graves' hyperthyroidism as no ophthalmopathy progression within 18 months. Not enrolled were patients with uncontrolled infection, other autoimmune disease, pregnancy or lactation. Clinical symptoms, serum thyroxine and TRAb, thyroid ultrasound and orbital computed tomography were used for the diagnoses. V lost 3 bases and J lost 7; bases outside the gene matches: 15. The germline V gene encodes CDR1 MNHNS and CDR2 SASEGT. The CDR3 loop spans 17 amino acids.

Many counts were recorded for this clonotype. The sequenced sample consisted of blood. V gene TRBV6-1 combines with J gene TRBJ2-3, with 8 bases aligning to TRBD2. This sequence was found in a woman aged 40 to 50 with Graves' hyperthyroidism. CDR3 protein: CASSDVRTSGVGNTQYF. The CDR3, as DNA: TGTGCCAGCAGTGACGTCCGTACTAGCGGAGTGGGGAATACGCAGTATTTT.